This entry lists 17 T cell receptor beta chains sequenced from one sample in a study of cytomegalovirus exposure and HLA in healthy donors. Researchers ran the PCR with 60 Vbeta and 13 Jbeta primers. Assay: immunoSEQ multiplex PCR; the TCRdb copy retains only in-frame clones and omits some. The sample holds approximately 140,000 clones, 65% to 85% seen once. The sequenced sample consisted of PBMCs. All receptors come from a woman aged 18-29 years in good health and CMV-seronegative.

As DNA, the CDR3 is TGTGCCAGCGCCTCCGGGACAGCGACCTACGAGCAGTACTTC. This codes for CASASGTATYEQYF. The V gene is TRBV6-5, the J gene TRBJ2-7, with TRBD1 matching over 7 bases. The germline V gene encodes CDR1 MNHEY and CDR2 SVGAGI. The CDR3 covers 14 residues. Losses at the gene ends were 8 bases for V and 2 bases for J; bases not matched to a gene: 9.

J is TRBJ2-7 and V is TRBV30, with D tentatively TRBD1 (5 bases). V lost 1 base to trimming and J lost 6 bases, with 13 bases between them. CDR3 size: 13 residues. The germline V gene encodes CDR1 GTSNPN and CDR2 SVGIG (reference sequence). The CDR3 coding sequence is TGTGCCTGGAGTGGGAACAGGAAGTCCGAGCAGTACTTC. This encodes CAWSGNRKSEQYF.

CDR3 bases: TGTGCCTGGGCGGGACTAGCGGGCAACTACGAGCAGTACTTC. As protein: CAWAGLAGNYEQYF. The chain uses TRBV30 and TRBJ2-7, with 12 bases aligning to TRBD2. The CDR3 contains 14 residues. Looked up from germline, CDR1 is GTSNPN and CDR2 is SVGIG (reference sequence). V dropped 5 bases and J dropped 3; count of bases not matched to a gene: 5.

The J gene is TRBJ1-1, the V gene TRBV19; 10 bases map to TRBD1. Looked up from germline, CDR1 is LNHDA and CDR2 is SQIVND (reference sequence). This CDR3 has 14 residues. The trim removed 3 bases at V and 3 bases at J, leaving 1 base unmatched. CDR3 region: CASSIGQGDTEAFF. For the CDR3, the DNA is TGTGCCAGTAGTATCGGACAGGGGGACACTGAAGCTTTCTTT.

CDR3 loop: CAWSVAGNTEAFF. In DNA, the CDR3 is TGTGCCTGGAGTGTAGCGGGAAACACTGAAGCTTTCTTT. This chain links TRBV30 with TRBJ1-1; D not certain. CDR3 size: 13 residues. Trimming took off 0 bases at V and 2 bases at J, with 7 bases between the two ends. CDR1 GTSNPN and CDR2 SVGIG come from the germline V gene (reference sequence).

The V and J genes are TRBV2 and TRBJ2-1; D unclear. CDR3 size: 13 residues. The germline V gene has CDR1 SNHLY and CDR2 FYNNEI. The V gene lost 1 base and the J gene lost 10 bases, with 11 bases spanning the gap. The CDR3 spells CASSEGALGEQFF. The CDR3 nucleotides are TGTGCCAGCAGTGAAGGAGCGTTAGGCGAGCAGTTCTTC.

The CDR3 bases are TGTGCCAGCAGCCCGATCGGGAGGGCAACAGATACGCAGTATTTT. It encodes CASSPIGRATDTQYF. The V and J genes are TRBV7-2 and TRBJ2-3; TRBD2 aligns across 8 bases. V shed 5 bases and J 3 bases; nucleotides not matched to a gene: 7. CDR3 length equals 15 residues. Germline values: CDR1 SGHTA, CDR2 FQGNSA.

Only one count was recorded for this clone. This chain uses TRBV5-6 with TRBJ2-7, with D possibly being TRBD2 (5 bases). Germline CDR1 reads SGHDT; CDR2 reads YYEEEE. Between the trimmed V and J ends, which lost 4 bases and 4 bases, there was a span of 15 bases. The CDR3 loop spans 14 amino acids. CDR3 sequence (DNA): TGTGCCAGCAGCCCCGACGGGGAGACTTACGAGCAGTACTTC. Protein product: CASSPDGETYEQYF. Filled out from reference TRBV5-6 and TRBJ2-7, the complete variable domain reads DAGVTQSPTHLIKTRGQQVTLRCSPKSGHDTVSWYQQALGQGPQFIFQYYEEEERQRGNFPDRFSGHQFPNYSSELNVNALLLGDSALYLCASSPDGETYEQYFGPGTRLTVT.

The CDR3 loop is CASSPSDSYGYTF. As DNA, the CDR3 is TGTGCCAGCAGTCCCTCCGACAGCTATGGCTACACCTTC. V and J are TRBV27 and TRBJ1-2; possibly TRBD1 for D (5 bases). The CDR3 contains 13 residues. Trimming shortened V by 5 bases and J by 4 bases, and 11 bases separated the two germline ends. Germline-derived CDR1 and CDR2 are MNHEY and SMNVEV (reference sequence).

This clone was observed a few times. DNA for the CDR3: TGTGCCAGCAGTCGACTAGCGGGAGACCCCGGGGAGCTGTTTTTT. Translated: CASSRLAGDPGELFF. The chain couples TRBV6-5 to TRBJ2-2; 12 bases fit TRBD2. Germline CDR1 MNHEY, CDR2 SVGAGI. This CDR3 is 15 amino acids long. Trimming removed 5 bases from V and 6 bases from J; junction bases left unmatched: 4.

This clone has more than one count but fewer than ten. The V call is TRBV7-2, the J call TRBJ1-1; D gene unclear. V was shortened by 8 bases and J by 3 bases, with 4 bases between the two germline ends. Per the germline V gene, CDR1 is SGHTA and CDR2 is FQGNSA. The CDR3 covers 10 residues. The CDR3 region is CASQDTEAFF. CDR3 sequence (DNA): TGTGCCAGCCAGGACACTGAAGCTTTCTTT.

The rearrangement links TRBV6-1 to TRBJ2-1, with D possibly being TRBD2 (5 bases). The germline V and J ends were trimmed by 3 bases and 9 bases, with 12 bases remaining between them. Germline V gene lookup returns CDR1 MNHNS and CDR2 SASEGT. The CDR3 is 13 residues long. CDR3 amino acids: CASSDPTRAEQFF. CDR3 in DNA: TGTGCCAGCAGTGACCCCACTAGAGCTGAGCAGTTCTTC.

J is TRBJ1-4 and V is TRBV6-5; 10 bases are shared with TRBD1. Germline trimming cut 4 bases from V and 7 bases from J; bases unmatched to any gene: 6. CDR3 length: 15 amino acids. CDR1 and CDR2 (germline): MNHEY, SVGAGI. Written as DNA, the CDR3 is TGTGCCAGCAGTTGGACAGGGGGGGAAGGTGAAAAACTGTTTTTT. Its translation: CASSWTGGEGEKLFF.

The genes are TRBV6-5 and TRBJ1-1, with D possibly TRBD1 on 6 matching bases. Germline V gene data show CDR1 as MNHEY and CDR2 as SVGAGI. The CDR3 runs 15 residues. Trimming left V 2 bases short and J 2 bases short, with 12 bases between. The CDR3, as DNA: TGTGCCAGCAGTTACGTTGCCAGGGGAAACACTGAAGCTTTCTTT. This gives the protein CASSYVARGNTEAFF.

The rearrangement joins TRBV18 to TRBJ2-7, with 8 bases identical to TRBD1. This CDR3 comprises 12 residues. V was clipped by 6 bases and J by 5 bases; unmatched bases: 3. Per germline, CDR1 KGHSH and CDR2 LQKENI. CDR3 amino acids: CASSPTGDEQYF. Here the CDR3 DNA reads TGTGCCAGCTCCCCGACAGGGGACGAGCAGTACTTC.

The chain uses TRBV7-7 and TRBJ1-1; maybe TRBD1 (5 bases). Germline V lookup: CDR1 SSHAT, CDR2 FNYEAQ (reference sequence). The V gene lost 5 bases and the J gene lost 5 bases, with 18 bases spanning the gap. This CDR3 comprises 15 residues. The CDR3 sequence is CASSPRLGERTEAFF. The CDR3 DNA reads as TGTGCCAGCAGCCCCCGTCTAGGGGAAAGGACTGAAGCTTTCTTT.

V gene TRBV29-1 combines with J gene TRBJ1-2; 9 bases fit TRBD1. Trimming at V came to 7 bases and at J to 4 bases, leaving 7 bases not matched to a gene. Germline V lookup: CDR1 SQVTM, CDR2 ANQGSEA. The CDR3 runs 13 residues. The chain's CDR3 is CSAPGQGPYGYTF. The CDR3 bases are TGCAGCGCCCCGGGACAGGGACCCTATGGCTACACCTTC.